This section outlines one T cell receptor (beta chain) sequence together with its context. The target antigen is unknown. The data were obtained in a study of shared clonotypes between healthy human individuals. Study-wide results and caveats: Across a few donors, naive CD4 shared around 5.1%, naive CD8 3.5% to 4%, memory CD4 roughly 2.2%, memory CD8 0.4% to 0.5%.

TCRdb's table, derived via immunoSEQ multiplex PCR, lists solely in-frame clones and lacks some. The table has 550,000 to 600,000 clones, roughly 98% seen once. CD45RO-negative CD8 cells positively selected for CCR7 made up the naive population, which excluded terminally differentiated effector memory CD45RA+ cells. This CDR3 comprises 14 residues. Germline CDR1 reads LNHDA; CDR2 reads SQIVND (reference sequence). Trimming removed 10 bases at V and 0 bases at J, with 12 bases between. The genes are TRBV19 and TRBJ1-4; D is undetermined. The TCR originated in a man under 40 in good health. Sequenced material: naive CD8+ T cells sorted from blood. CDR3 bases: TGTGCCACCCAGGACCGTGCAACTAATGAAAAACTGTTTTTT. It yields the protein CATQDRATNEKLFF.